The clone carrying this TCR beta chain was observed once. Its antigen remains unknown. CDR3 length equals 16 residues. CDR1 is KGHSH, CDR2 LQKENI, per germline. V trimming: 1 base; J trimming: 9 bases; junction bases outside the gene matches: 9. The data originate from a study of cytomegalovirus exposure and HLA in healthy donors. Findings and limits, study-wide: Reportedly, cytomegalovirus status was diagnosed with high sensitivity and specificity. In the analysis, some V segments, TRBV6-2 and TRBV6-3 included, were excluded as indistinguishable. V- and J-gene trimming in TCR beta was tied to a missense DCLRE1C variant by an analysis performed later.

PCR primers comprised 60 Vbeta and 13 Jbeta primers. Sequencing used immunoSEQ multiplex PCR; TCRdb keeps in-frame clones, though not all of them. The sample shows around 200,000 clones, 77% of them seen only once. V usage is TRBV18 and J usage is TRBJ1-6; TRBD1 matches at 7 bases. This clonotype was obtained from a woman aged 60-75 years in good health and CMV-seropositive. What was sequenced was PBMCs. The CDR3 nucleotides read TGTGCCAGCTCACCACGAACCGGGACAGCGGGTTCACCCCTCCACTTT. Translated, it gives CASSPRTGTAGSPLHF.